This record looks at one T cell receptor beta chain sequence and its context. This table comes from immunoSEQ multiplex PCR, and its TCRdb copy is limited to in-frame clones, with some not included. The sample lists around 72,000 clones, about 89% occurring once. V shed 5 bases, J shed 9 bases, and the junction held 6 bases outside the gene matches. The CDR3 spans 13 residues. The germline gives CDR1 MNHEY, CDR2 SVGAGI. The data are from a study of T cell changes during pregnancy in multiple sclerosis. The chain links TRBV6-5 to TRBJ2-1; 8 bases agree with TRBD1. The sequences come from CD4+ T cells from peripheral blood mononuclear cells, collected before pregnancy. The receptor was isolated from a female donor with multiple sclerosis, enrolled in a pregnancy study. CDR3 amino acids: CASSNDRGGEQFF. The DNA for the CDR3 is TGTGCCAGCAGTAATGACAGGGGCGGTGAGCAGTTCTTC.